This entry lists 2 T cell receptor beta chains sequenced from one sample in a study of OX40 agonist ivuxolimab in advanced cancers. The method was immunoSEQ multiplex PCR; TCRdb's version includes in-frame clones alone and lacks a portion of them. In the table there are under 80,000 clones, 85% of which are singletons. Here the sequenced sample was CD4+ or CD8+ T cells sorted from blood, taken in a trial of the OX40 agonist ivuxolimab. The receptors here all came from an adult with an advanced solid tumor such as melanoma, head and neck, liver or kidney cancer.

CDR3 nucleotides: TGTGCCAGCAGTTACTCAAGATCAGGGGATGGAAACACCATATATTTT. Its protein is CASSYSRSGDGNTIYF. This rearrangement joins TRBV6-5 to TRBJ1-3; D is possibly TRBD1 (6 bases). V was pared by 0 bases and J by 3 bases, with 12 bases between. The V gene's germline CDR1 is MNHEY and CDR2 SVGAGI. This CDR3 is 16 amino acids long.

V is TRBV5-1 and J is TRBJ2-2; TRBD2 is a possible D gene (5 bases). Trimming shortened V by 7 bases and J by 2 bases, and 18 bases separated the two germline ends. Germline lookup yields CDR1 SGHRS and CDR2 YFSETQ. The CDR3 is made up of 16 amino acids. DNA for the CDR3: TGCGCCAGCGGATTGACCTACACGGGAAACACCGGGGAGCTGTTTTTT. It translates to CASGLTYTGNTGELFF.